The 27 T cell receptor beta chains given below trace back to one sample, sequenced in a study of CD8+ T cells in alopecia areata. Extracted RNA was reverse transcribed into cDNA, the sequencing template. This table comes from immunoSEQ multiplex PCR, and its TCRdb copy is limited to in-frame clones, with some not included. The data show about 180,000 clones, 50% to 70% seen once. The starting material was CD4+ T cells sorted from blood, obtained at week 0. The source is a human donor with alopecia areata.

V is TRBV4-3 and J is TRBJ2-3, with D possibly called TRBD1 or TRBD2 (6 bases each). Deletions cut 1 base from V and 0 bases from J, with 11 bases between. The length of the CDR3 is 16 residues. Germline V CDR1 and CDR2: LGHNA, YSLEER. The CDR3 DNA follows: TGCGCCAGCAGCCAAGCCGGGGGCCATAGCACAGATACGCAGTATTTT. It encodes CASSQAGGHSTDTQYF.

The genes are TRBV20-1 and TRBJ1-1; D remains unclear. In germline, CDR1 is DFQATT, CDR2 SNEGSKA (reference sequence). V shed 2 bases and J shed 6 bases, with 4 bases lying between them. CDR3 length: 10 amino acids. The CDR3 here is CSARNSEAFF. CDR3 nucleotides: TGCAGTGCTAGAAACTCTGAAGCTTTCTTT.

V usage is TRBV6-5 and J usage is TRBJ1-6; tentatively, D is TRBD1 (5 bases). Germline V CDR1 and CDR2: MNHEY, SVGAGI. This CDR3 is built from 15 residues. Trimming shortened V by 11 bases and J by 10 bases, and 24 bases separated the two germline ends. The CDR3, as DNA: TGTGCCTCCCCCCTCAGCGGAGGGGTTGCCTCACCCCTCCACTTT. Translating it yields CASPLSGGVASPLHF.

This clone has more than one count but fewer than ten. The chain employs TRBV7-2 and TRBJ1-6, with a tentative D call TRBD1 (5 bases). The CDR3 spans 14 residues. The germline CDR1 and CDR2 sequences are SGHTA and FQGNSA. V was trimmed by 5 bases and J by 5 bases, leaving 10 bases between them. Written as DNA, the CDR3 is TGTGCCAGCAGCCCGGGACGGAATAATTCACCCCTCCACTTT. It specifies CASSPGRNNSPLHF.

This CDR3 is CASSSGGPTTDTQYF. CDR3 DNA: TGTGCCAGCAGTAGCGGGGGCCCTACCACAGATACGCAGTATTTT. This rearrangement joins TRBV25-1 to TRBJ2-3; 8 nucleotides line up with TRBD2. Germline CDR1 MGHDK, CDR2 SYGVNS. CDR3 size: 15 residues. V was clipped by 5 bases and J by 2 bases; unmatched bases: 6.

The rearrangement uses TRBV29-1 and TRBJ2-3; 11 positions match TRBD2. V trimming: 6 bases; J trimming: 2 bases; junction bases outside the gene matches: 7. From germline, CDR1 is SQVTM and CDR2 ANQGSEA. The CDR3 is made up of 15 amino acids. CDR3 residues: CSVAKTSGITDTQYF. CDR3 coding DNA: TGCAGCGTCGCTAAGACTAGCGGGATCACAGATACGCAGTATTTT.

The chain uses TRBV25-1 and TRBJ2-4, with a possible D match to TRBD2 (6 bases). In germline, CDR1 is MGHDK, CDR2 SYGVNS. V dropped 5 bases and J dropped 1 base, with 21 bases sitting between them. CDR3 length: 18 residues. Here the CDR3 DNA reads TGTGCCAGCAGTCCCCCCTACGGGACTCTCGTCGCCAAAAACATTCAGTACTTC. Its translation is CASSPPYGTLVAKNIQYF.

Only a few counts were recorded for this clone. The chain couples TRBV30 to TRBJ2-3; no firm D call. Trimming took 6 bases from V and 6 from J, leaving 4 bases between them. The germline V gene has CDR1 GTSNPN and CDR2 SVGIG (reference sequence). The CDR3 spans 9 residues. The chain's CDR3 is CACGDTQYF. CDR3 coding DNA: TGTGCCTGTGGCGATACGCAGTATTTT.

This clone has more than one count but fewer than ten. The chain links TRBV19 to TRBJ1-2, with 9 positions matching TRBD1. V trimming: 5 bases; J trimming: 3 bases; junction bases outside the gene matches: 7. The CDR3 totals 15 residues. CDR1 and CDR2 from the germline V gene are LNHDA and SQIVND (reference sequence). DNA of the CDR3: TGTGCCAGTAGTCCAGGGGGACAGGGATACTATGGCTACACCTTC. Translated, it gives CASSPGGQGYYGYTF.

The V and J genes are TRBV29-1 and TRBJ2-7, with D perhaps TRBD2 (7 bases). Trimming removed 7 bases at V and 6 bases at J, with 22 bases between. This CDR3 contains 14 residues. Germline CDR1 and CDR2: SQVTM and ANQGSEA. The CDR3: CSAQRGGVFGEQYF. The CDR3, as DNA: TGCAGCGCCCAAAGAGGGGGGGTTTTCGGCGAGCAGTACTTC.

V usage is TRBV7-2 and J usage is TRBJ1-2; D is unresolved. The CDR3 runs to 15 residues. Germline lookup yields CDR1 SGHTA and CDR2 FQGNSA. Trimming shortened V by 5 bases and J by 0 bases, and 13 bases separated the two germline ends. The CDR3 is CASSQNLQANYGYTF. The CDR3 DNA sequence: TGTGCCAGCAGCCAAAACCTCCAGGCTAACTATGGCTACACCTTC.

The chain combines TRBV15 with TRBJ1-6, with D unresolved. Germline assignment: CDR1 LNHNV and CDR2 YYDKDF (reference sequence). This CDR3 has 14 amino acids. Trimming removed 0 bases at V and 8 bases at J, with 8 bases between. DNA for the CDR3: TGTGCCACCAGCAGAGAACAAACAGATTCACCCCTCCACTTT. Residues: CATSREQTDSPLHF.

The chain is built from TRBV5-1 and TRBJ2-3, with D possibly being TRBD1 or TRBD2 (6 bases each). The CDR3 has 15 amino acids. V lost 1 base and J lost 2, with 11 bases in between. Germline CDR1 and CDR2: SGHRS and YFSETQ. CDR3 sequence: CASSLRGQNTDTQYF. The CDR3 DNA is TGCGCCAGCAGCTTGCGGGGGCAGAACACAGATACGCAGTATTTT.

This clone has a single count. The V and J genes are TRBV2 and TRBJ2-3; TRBD1 agrees at 7 bases. Germline assignment: CDR1 SNHLY and CDR2 FYNNEI. The CDR3 sequence is 14 residues long. The ends lost 4 bases at V and 1 base at J; junction bases unmatched: 2. The DNA for the CDR3 is TGTGCCAGCAGTGCTGACAGGGGCACAGATACGCAGTATTTT. This encodes CASSADRGTDTQYF.

The table lists this clone with a count of one. The chain has TRBV4-3 and TRBJ2-7; D unresolved. CDR1 and CDR2 from the germline V gene are LGHNA and YSLEER. The CDR3 runs to 16 residues. Trimming pared 0 bases from V and 0 bases from J, leaving 12 bases between. The CDR3 sequence: CASSQEAGPSSYEQYF. The CDR3, as DNA: TGCGCCAGCAGCCAAGAGGCAGGTCCGAGCTCCTACGAGCAGTACTTC.

The V and J genes are TRBV5-1 and TRBJ2-1; 8 nucleotides line up with TRBD1. CDR3 length equals 17 residues. J gave up 9 bases and V 0 bases, and 14 bases lay outside the gene matches. Germline V gene sequence: CDR1 SGHRS, CDR2 YFSETQ. The CDR3 nucleotides read TGCGCCAGCAGCTTGGATGGTGGACAGGGTGAGGGTGTTGAGCAGTTCTTC. This codes for CASSLDGGQGEGVEQFF.

The rearrangement joins TRBV5-1 to TRBJ1-4; D perhaps matches TRBD1 (5 bases). V shed 0 bases and J shed 0 bases, with 6 bases lying between them. In germline, CDR1 is SGHRS, CDR2 YFSETQ. There are 15 residues in the CDR3. The CDR3 spells CASSLEGATNEKLFF. In DNA, the CDR3 is TGCGCCAGCAGCTTGGAAGGGGCAACTAATGAAAAACTGTTTTTT.

The chain is built from TRBV29-1 and TRBJ2-2, with D possibly being TRBD1 or TRBD2 (5 bases each). Trimming took off 5 bases at V and 4 bases at J, with 14 bases between the two ends. Germline V gene sequence: CDR1 SQVTM, CDR2 ANQGSEA. This CDR3 comprises 14 residues. The CDR3 region has the DNA TGCAGCGTTCGCTCCCTCGGGGCCACCGGGGAGCTGTTTTTT. Its translation is CSVRSLGATGELFF.

The gene calls are TRBV4-3 and TRBJ1-5; no reliable D call. Trimming cost V 3 bases and J 2 bases, with 14 bases left between them. CDR3 length: 16 amino acids. The germline V gene has CDR1 LGHNA and CDR2 YSLEER. CDR3 coding DNA: TGCGCCAGCAGCCAGGATCGGGAGATCGGCAATCAGCCCCAGCATTTT. Translating gives CASSQDREIGNQPQHF.

The gene calls are TRBV9 and TRBJ2-3; 8 bases are shared with TRBD2. Germline loops: CDR1 SGDLS, CDR2 YYNGEE. The CDR3 is 16 residues long. J gave up 2 bases and V 4 bases, and 9 bases lay outside the gene matches. The CDR3 sequence: CASSSQSGRHTDTQYF. The DNA for the CDR3 is TGTGCCAGCAGCTCCCAAAGCGGGAGACACACAGATACGCAGTATTTT.

This chain uses TRBV7-9 with TRBJ2-5; D is ambiguous. The length of the CDR3 is 11 residues. Trimming took 2 bases from V and 2 from J, leaving 0 bases between them. Germline V gives CDR1 SEHNR, CDR2 FQNEAQ (reference sequence). The CDR3 coding sequence is TGTGCCAGCAGCTTACAAGAGACCCAGTACTTC. Protein sequence: CASSLQETQYF.

This chain joins TRBV2 and TRBJ1-4; D remains unclear. V lost 3 bases and J lost 6, with 5 bases in between. Germline V CDR1 and CDR2: SNHLY, FYNNEI. The CDR3 has 12 residues. The DNA of the CDR3 is TGTGCCAGCAGTGACGACGATGAAAAACTGTTTTTT. It specifies CASSDDDEKLFF.

The chain carries TRBV6-6 and TRBJ2-5; D might be TRBD1 or TRBD2, each matching 5 bases. CDR1 is MNHNY, CDR2 SVGAGI, per germline (reference sequence). This CDR3 contains 16 residues. V gave up 2 bases and J gave up 5 bases, with 18 bases separating them. CDR3 protein: CASSYALRGAEETQYF. The DNA for the CDR3 is TGTGCCAGCAGTTACGCCCTCAGAGGGGCCGAGGAGACCCAGTACTTC.

This chain connects TRBV23-1 to TRBJ1-1; no definite D call. TRBV23-1 is marked as an open reading frame, function uncertain. The CDR3 has 12 amino acids. V was shortened by 2 bases and J by 4 bases, with 5 bases between the two germline ends. The CDR3 region is CASSQPITEAFF. CDR3 coding DNA: TGCGCCAGCAGTCAACCCATCACTGAAGCTTTCTTT.

The chain is built from TRBV5-4 and TRBJ2-2; D remains ambiguous. V lost 1 base, J lost 0 bases, and 4 bases lay in between. The CDR3 contains 14 residues. In germline, CDR1 is SGHNT, CDR2 YYREEE (reference sequence). The CDR3 sequence: CASSLSTNTGELFF. In nucleotides, the CDR3 is TGTGCCAGCAGCTTGTCTACGAACACCGGGGAGCTGTTTTTT.

The rearrangement links TRBV30 to TRBJ2-4; D unresolved. V was clipped by 4 bases and J by 4 bases, with 17 bases between them. The CDR3 covers 15 residues. The germline gives CDR1 GTSNPN, CDR2 SVGIG (reference sequence). CDR3 protein: CAWTSLPLEKNIQYF. CDR3 bases: TGTGCCTGGACCAGCCTCCCTCTTGAGAAAAACATTCAGTACTTC.

This chain joins TRBV6-4 and TRBJ2-3; 8 bases line up with TRBD2. The V gene's germline CDR1 is MRHNA and CDR2 SNTAGT. The CDR3 loop spans 13 amino acids. V was clipped by 6 bases and J by 2 bases; unmatched bases: 1. The CDR3 coding sequence is TGTGCCAGCAGCGGGGGGGCCACAGATACGCAGTATTTT. Protein: CASSGGATDTQYF.